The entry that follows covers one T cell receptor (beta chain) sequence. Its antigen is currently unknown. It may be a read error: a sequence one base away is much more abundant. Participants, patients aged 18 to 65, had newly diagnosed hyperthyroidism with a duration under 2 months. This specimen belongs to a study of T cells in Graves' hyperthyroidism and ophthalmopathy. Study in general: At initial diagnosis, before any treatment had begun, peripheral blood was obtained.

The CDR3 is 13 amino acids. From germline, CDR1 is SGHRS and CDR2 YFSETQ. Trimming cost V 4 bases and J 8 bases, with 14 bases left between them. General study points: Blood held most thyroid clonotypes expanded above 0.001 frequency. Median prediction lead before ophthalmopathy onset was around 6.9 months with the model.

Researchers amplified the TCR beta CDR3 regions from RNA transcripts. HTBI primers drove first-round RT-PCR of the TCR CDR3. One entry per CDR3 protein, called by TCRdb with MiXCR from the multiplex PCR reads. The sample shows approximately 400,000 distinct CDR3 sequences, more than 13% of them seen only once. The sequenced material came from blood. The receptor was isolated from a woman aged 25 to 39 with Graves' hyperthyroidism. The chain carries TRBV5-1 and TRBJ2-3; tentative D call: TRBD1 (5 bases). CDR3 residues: CASSPTPRGTQYF. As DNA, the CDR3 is TGCGCCAGCAGCCCAACGCCTAGGGGTACGCAGTATTTT.